These 25 T cell receptor beta chains came from one sample sequenced in a study of blood T cells in healthy people across ages. Sample-barcoded 5' priming and a J-beta primer mix drove a second PCR of about 6 to 12 cycles. From the 5' RACE reads, TCRdb called clonotypes with MiXCR, one entry per CDR3 protein. In the table there are about a million distinct CDR3 sequences, roughly 51% of which are singletons. Input material: blood. Source of these receptors: a woman aged 60-75 years in good health.

Here the CDR3 reads CASSQDPGTSVYEQYF. The CDR3 DNA is TGCGCCAGCAGCCAAGATCCTGGGACTAGCGTCTACGAGCAGTACTTC. The chain recombines TRBV4-1 with TRBJ2-5; TRBD2 matches 10 bases. The J call may be incorrect, as the DNA end agrees better with TRBJ2-7. The CDR3 length is 16 residues. Germline-derived CDR1 and CDR2 are MGHRA and YSYEKL.

This clonotype came up a few times. The chain combines TRBV28 with TRBJ2-1; 12 bases map to TRBD2. The CDR3 is 19 amino acids. The J segment lost 3 bases and the V segment lost 4 bases, leaving 13 bases of the junction unmatched. CDR1 and CDR2 from the germline V gene are MDHEN and SYDVKM. CDR3 sequence (DNA): TGTGCCAGCAGTTCATCAGAGACTAGCGGGAGCCCAAACTACAATGAGCAGTTCTTC. Translated, it gives CASSSSETSGSPNYNEQFF.

The chain carries TRBV14 and TRBJ2-3; weak D call: TRBD2 (5 bases). Germline CDR1 is SGHDN and CDR2 is FVKESK. CDR3 length: 17 residues. The ends were cut back, 0 bases at V and 2 bases at J, with 15 bases in the middle. The CDR3 bases are TGTGCCAGCAGCCAAGATCCCCGGAGGTCATACACAGATACGCAGTATTTT. Translated, it gives CASSQDPRRSYTDTQYF. Based on the CDR3 plus reference TRBV14 and TRBJ2-3, the full variable domain is EAGVTQFPSHSVIEKGQTVTLRCDPISGHDNLYWYRRVMGKEIKFLLHFVKESKQDESGMPNNRFLAERTGGTYSTLKVQPAELEDSGVYFCASSQDPRRSYTDTQYFGPGTRLTVL.

The rearrangement links TRBV28 to TRBJ2-5, with 10 bases matching TRBD1. This CDR3 region has 15 residues. Germline V gene data show CDR1 as MDHEN and CDR2 as SYDVKM. Trimming cost V 3 bases and J 3 bases; bases outside gene matches: 4. CDR3 region: CASSFMGQGKETQYF. In DNA form, the CDR3 reads TGTGCCAGCAGTTTTATGGGACAGGGGAAAGAGACCCAGTACTTC.

V and J are TRBV4-2 and TRBJ2-3, with 13 bases fitting TRBD2. The V gene's germline CDR1 is LGHNA and CDR2 YNFKEQ. Trimming cost V 6 bases and J 8 bases; bases outside gene matches: 11. The CDR3 extends over 16 amino acids. Here the CDR3 reads CASSPGLAGDLGTQYF. In nucleotides, the CDR3 is TGTGCCAGCAGTCCAGGACTAGCGGGAGATTTAGGTACGCAGTATTTT.

There are a few counts of this clonotype. The V call is TRBV5-1, the J call TRBJ2-3; D is undetermined. CDR1 and CDR2 (germline): SGHRS, YFSETQ. V was cut by 0 bases and J by 2 bases, with 7 bases left in between. The length of the CDR3 is 14 residues. The CDR3 sequence: CASSLALPTDTQYF. The CDR3, as DNA: TGCGCCAGCAGCTTGGCTCTACCCACAGATACGCAGTATTTT.

This chain links TRBV12-3 or TRBV12-4 with TRBJ2-7; D is perhaps TRBD2 (5 bases). V was clipped by 8 bases and J by 0 bases, with 14 bases between them. The CDR3 extends over 14 amino acids. CDR3 nucleotides: TGTGCCAGCTGCCGGGGTCCCCACTCCTACGAGCAGTACTTC. Encoded protein: CASCRGPHSYEQYF.

The rearrangement uses TRBV11-2 and TRBJ2-4; D unresolved. The DNA end favors TRBJ2-7, so the J call may be wrong. The germline V gene encodes CDR1 SGHAT and CDR2 FQNNGV. CDR3 length equals 16 residues. The CDR3 here is CASSLASTSLSDEQYF. CDR3 nucleotides: TGTGCCAGCAGCTTAGCAAGTACAAGTCTTTCCGACGAGCAGTACTTC.

A note on this clonotype: Given a much more abundant clone one base away, this may be a read error. The J gene is TRBJ2-7, the V gene TRBV3-1; D unresolved. Trimming left V 4 bases short and J 1 base short, with 11 bases between. The CDR3 has 14 amino acids. Germline V gene sequence: CDR1 LGHDT, CDR2 YNNKEL (reference sequence). The CDR3 DNA sequence: TGTGCCAGCAGCCCCCGGGCCTGTTCCTACGAGCAGTACTTC. Residues: CASSPRACSYEQYF.

The gene calls are TRBV7-2 and TRBJ2-1; 7 nucleotides align to TRBD2. The germline gives CDR1 SGHTA, CDR2 FQGNSA. There are 16 residues in the CDR3. The V gene end was trimmed by 1 base and the J gene end by 4 bases; junction bases not matched to a gene: 7. The DNA for the CDR3 is TGTGCCAGCAGCTTAGAGGCGGGGAGGGGATACAATGAGCAGTTCTTC. Translating gives CASSLEAGRGYNEQFF.

A few counts support this clonotype. The CDR3 bases are TGCGCCAGCAGCCGTTTCTATAAAGCGGACCTCTACGAGCAGTACTTC. The encoded protein is CASSRFYKADLYEQYF. The chain employs TRBV4-3 and TRBJ2-7; D possibly corresponds to TRBD2 (5 bases). CDR3 length equals 16 residues. In germline, CDR1 is LGHNA, CDR2 YSLEER. Trimming pared 4 bases from V and 3 bases from J, leaving 19 bases between.

This clonotype was observed a handful of times. This rearrangement joins TRBV6-5 to TRBJ2-7, with TRBD1 identical over 7 bases. Germline CDR1 MNHEY, CDR2 SVGAGI. The CDR3 is 15 amino acids. Germline trimming cut 4 bases from V and 4 bases from J; bases unmatched to any gene: 10. CDR3 sequence (DNA): TGTGCCAGCAGTTCGACAGGGTTTAAGCAATACGAGCAGTACTTC. This encodes CASSSTGFKQYEQYF.

This sequence joins TRBV7-2 and TRBJ2-3; the match to TRBD2 covers 11 bases. Germline loops: CDR1 SGHTA, CDR2 FQGNSA. CDR3 length: 16 amino acids. Trimming cost V 3 bases and J 2 bases; bases outside gene matches: 4. The CDR3 sequence: CASSFGTSGYTDTQYF. The CDR3 nucleotides are TGTGCCAGCAGCTTTGGGACTAGCGGATACACAGATACGCAGTATTTT.

A few counts support this clonotype. The rearrangement uses TRBV15 and TRBJ2-7, with a weak D call TRBD2 (6 bases). V lost 2 bases and J lost 0, with 11 bases in between. This CDR3 region has 15 residues. Germline CDR1 and CDR2: LNHNV and YYDKDF (reference sequence). For the CDR3, the DNA is TGTGCCACCAGCAGACCCCGGGGGAACTCCTACGAGCAGTACTTC. Amino acid sequence: CATSRPRGNSYEQYF.

The chain is built from TRBV20-1 and TRBJ1-2; D uncertain. Germline V lookup: CDR1 DFQATT, CDR2 SNEGSKA (reference sequence). Between the trimmed V and J ends, which lost 0 bases and 8 bases, there was a span of 10 bases. CDR3 size: 12 residues. The CDR3, as DNA: TGCAGTGCTAGAGACGTCTTTGCGGGCTACACCTTC. Its protein is CSARDVFAGYTF.

The sample holds a few counts of this clonotype. The chain links TRBV7-2 to TRBJ2-5; D unclear. The better agreement between TRBJ2-7 and the DNA end casts doubt on the J call. The germline V gene encodes CDR1 SGHTA and CDR2 FQGNSA. The CDR3 loop spans 12 amino acids. The CDR3 DNA sequence: TGTGCCAGCAGCTTACTTGGAATCGAGCAGTACTTC. Its protein product is CASSLLGIEQYF.

The genes are TRBV28 and TRBJ2-3; D gene unclear. Germline CDR1 is MDHEN and CDR2 is SYDVKM. V was pared by 3 bases and J by 8 bases, with 21 bases between. CDR3 length: 16 residues. CDR3 sequence reads: CASSFLRSLKSGTQYF. For the CDR3, the DNA is TGTGCCAGCAGTTTTCTCCGGAGTCTAAAGTCGGGTACGCAGTATTTT. Combining the CDR3 with reference TRBV28 and TRBJ2-3 gives the whole variable domain DVKVTQSSRYLVKRTGEKVFLECVQDMDHENMFWYRQDPGLGLRLIYFSYDVKMKEKGDIPEGYSVSREKKERFSLILESASTNQTSMYLCASSFLRSLKSGTQYFGPGTRLTVL.

Of note for this clonotype: The germline gene is not matched at one end of the junction; a read error may be the cause. The chain is built from TRBV10-3 and TRBJ2-3; TRBD2 might be the D (6 bases). The CDR3 totals 17 residues. The germline V gene encodes CDR1 ENHRY and CDR2 SYGVKD. CDR3 sequence: CAIGDPRGTRGTDTQYF. DNA of the CDR3: TGTGCCATCGGTGACCCTCGGGGGACTCGGGGCACAGATACGCAGTATTTT.

This sequence joins TRBV7-9 and TRBJ2-5, with 8 bases lining up with TRBD1. J was trimmed by 11 bases and V by 2 bases; bases with no gene match: 13. CDR3 length: 15 residues. CDR1 is SEHNR and CDR2 is FQNEAQ in the germline V gene (reference sequence). CDR3 in amino acids: CASSLLSGQGLRQYF. CDR3 DNA: TGTGCCAGCAGCTTATTAAGCGGACAGGGCCTTCGGCAGTACTTC.

This chain joins TRBV27 and TRBJ2-5; a possible D gene is TRBD1 (5 bases). The DNA end is more similar to TRBJ2-7, so the J call may be wrong. The CDR3 totals 14 residues. CDR1 is MNHEY and CDR2 is SMNVEV in the germline V gene (reference sequence). The CDR3 loop reads CASSLSAGSNEQYF. CDR3 bases: TGTGCCAGCAGTTTATCGGCAGGGTCCAACGAGCAGTACTTC.

Concerning this clonotype: Just one base apart from a much larger clone, this may be a read error. V and J are TRBV6-2 or TRBV6-3 and TRBJ2-7, with D tentatively TRBD2 (6 bases). Trimming stripped 6 bases from V and 5 bases from J, with 17 bases between. CDR1 and CDR2 from the germline V gene are MNHEY and SVGEGT. The CDR3 length is 14 residues. The CDR3 sequence: CASSPRGNTHEQYF. The CDR3 DNA reads TGTGCCAGCAGCCCACGGGGGAATACCCACGAGCAGTACTTC.

V usage is TRBV7-2 and J usage is TRBJ2-7; the D gene is possibly TRBD2 (7 bases). The CDR3 loop spans 14 amino acids. Germline V gene data show CDR1 as SGHTA and CDR2 as FQGNSA. V was clipped by 1 base and J by 5 bases, with 12 bases between them. As DNA, the CDR3 is TGTGCCAGCAGCTTAGAGAGGGGGGGAAACGAGCAGTACTTC. This codes for CASSLERGGNEQYF.

In the case of this clonotype: One end of the junction is discordant with germline, which a read error may explain. J is TRBJ2-1 and V is TRBV7-3; possibly TRBD2 for D (5 bases). CDR1 is SGHTA, CDR2 FQGTGA, per germline. This CDR3 contains 14 residues. CDR3 amino acids: CANSLTRAAEEQFF. The DNA of the CDR3 is TGTGCCAACAGCTTAACGAGGGCGGCGGAGGAGCAGTTCTTC.

This clonotype has more than one count but fewer than ten. The rearrangement links TRBV12-3 or TRBV12-4 to TRBJ2-7; TRBD2 aligns across 8 bases. The CDR3 contains 16 residues. After removal of 3 bases from V and 3 bases from J, the junction contained 10 bases not matched to a gene. The chain's CDR3 is CASSLFGGRRYYEQYF. In DNA form, the CDR3 reads TGTGCCAGCAGTTTGTTTGGCGGGAGGCGATACTACGAGCAGTACTTC.

CDR3 DNA: TGTGCCAGCAGTTACTCTTCGACTAGGAGGCTATACAATGAGCAGTTCTTC. Its translation: CASSYSSTRRLYNEQFF. V and J are TRBV6-2 or TRBV6-3 and TRBJ2-1, with a weak D call TRBD2 (6 bases). Trimming removed 0 bases at V and 4 bases at J, with 16 bases between. The germline gives CDR1 MNHEY, CDR2 SVGEGT. This CDR3 region has 17 residues.